A selection of T cell receptor beta chains follows, all from one sample in a study of beta chain features in type 1 diabetes. Sequencing used immunoSEQ multiplex PCR; TCRdb keeps in-frame clones, though not all of them. Of roughly 280,000 clones in the sample, 20% to 25% were seen once. The sample was naive CD4+ T cells from blood. The receptors were sampled from a woman in her twenties or thirties with type 1 diabetes. Both conserved end residues are part of each CDR3. D genes are given only for firm matches. Where a row states a size, it is once, few, many or the class of an expanded clone; other rows omit it.

size	V	J	D	DNA	CDR3
few	TRBV29-1	TRBJ2-7	TRBD1	TGCAGCGTTGTCGGCCCGGACAGGGGTTACTACGAGCAGTACTTC	CSVVGPDRGYYEQYF
few	TRBV5-1	TRBJ2-1	TRBD2	TGCGCCAGCAGTTTAGCGGGAGAGGGGAATGAGCAGTTCTTC	CASSLAGEGNEQFF
once	TRBV5-6	TRBJ1-5	TRBD1	TGTGCCAGCAGCTGGACAGGCCGTAATAATCAGCCCCAGCATTTT	CASSWTGRNNQPQHF
.	TRBV18	TRBJ2-7	.	TGTGCCAGCTCTTCGTCGGTGAGGGACGAGCAGTACTTC	CASSSSVRDEQYF
few	TRBV7-3	TRBJ2-1	.	TGTGCCAGCAGCTTAGGGACTTTGAGCTCCTACAATGAGCAGTTCTTC	CASSLGTLSSYNEQFF
.	TRBV30	TRBJ2-1	.	TGTGCCTGGAGTACCGTCGGGGGGCAGTTCTTC	CAWSTVGGQFF
once	TRBV29-1	TRBJ1-2	TRBD1	TGCAGCGTGGGACAGCTCTATGGCTACACCTTC	CSVGQLYGYTF
.	TRBV6-5	TRBJ1-2	.	TGTGCCAGCACCGACCAGGCAGGAGGCTATGGCTACACCTTC	CASTDQAGGYGYTF
few	TRBV4-1	TRBJ2-6	.	TGCGCCAGCAGCCAACGGGACAACCGAATAGGGGCCAACGTCCTGACTTTC	CASSQRDNRIGANVLTF
.	TRBV30	TRBJ2-3	TRBD1	TGTGCCTGGGGATCACAGGGGGCTAGCACAGATACGCAGTATTTT	CAWGSQGASTDTQYF
few	TRBV6-5	TRBJ2-3	TRBD2	TGTGCCAGCAGTTCACTAGCGGGGAGCACAGATACGCAGTATTTT	CASSSLAGSTDTQYF
few	TRBV5-1	TRBJ2-7	TRBD2	TGCGCCAGCAGCTCGGGACTAGCGGGATTAGCCTCCTACGAGCAGTACTTC	CASSSGLAGLASYEQYF
.	TRBV6-4	TRBJ2-1	TRBD1	TGTGCCACCACGGACAGGGGATCCTACAATGAGCAGTTCTTC	CATTDRGSYNEQFF
few	TRBV7-9	TRBJ1-1	.	TGTGCCAGCAGCTCGAATAACAATATTTGGACTGAAGCTTTCTTT	CASSSNNNIWTEAFF
.	TRBV4-2	TRBJ2-7	TRBD2	TGTGCCAGCAGCCAAGAGGGCCTAGCGGGATTCTACGAGCAGTACTTC	CASSQEGLAGFYEQYF
.	TRBV20-1	TRBJ1-1	.	TGCAGTGTCCTCCTCCGGGAAGCTTTCTTT	CSVLLREAFF
.	TRBV7-3	TRBJ1-1	.	TGTGCCAGCAGCCCCCGGGGGACTAACACTGAAGCTTTCTTT	CASSPRGTNTEAFF
few	TRBV7-9	TRBJ2-2	TRBD1	TGTGCCTGGGACAGCACCACCGGGGAGCTGTTTTTT	CAWDSTTGELFF
few	TRBV14	TRBJ2-3	TRBD2	TGTGCCAGCAGCCCGTTACGGTTAGCGGGAAAAACAGATACGCAGTATTTT	CASSPLRLAGKTDTQYF
few	TRBV27	TRBJ1-1	.	TGTGCCAGCGGCCAGGACGGCAGGGAGAACACTGAAGCTTTCTTT	CASGQDGRENTEAFF
.	TRBV4-1	TRBJ2-7	.	TGCGCCAGCAGCCAAGTGACTGGGACACGGTACTTC	CASSQVTGTRYF
few	TRBV2	TRBJ2-2	.	TGTGCCAGCAGTCCAGACACAGGGACCGGGGAGCTGTTTTTT	CASSPDTGTGELFF
few	TRBV9	TRBJ2-5	TRBD1	TGTGCCAGCAGCGCCTCCGGGACAGGGGTAGGCGAGACCCAGTACTTC	CASSASGTGVGETQYF
.	TRBV2	TRBJ2-1	TRBD2	TGTGCCAGCAAAAGCGGGAGGGCCTACGATGAGCAGTTCTTC	CASKSGRAYDEQFF
few	TRBV20-1	TRBJ2-1	.	TGCAGTGCTAAAACACTGACTAGGCCGTTCTTC	CSAKTLTRPFF
few	TRBV29-1	TRBJ1-1	TRBD1	TGCAGCGGTGTGGGGACAGGGAACACTGAAGCTTTCTTT	CSGVGTGNTEAFF
few	TRBV9	TRBJ2-5	.	TGTGCCAGCAGCGCCGGAACTAGCTTTAAAGAGACCCAGTACTTC	CASSAGTSFKETQYF
few	TRBV30	TRBJ2-3	TRBD1	TGTGCCGGAGACAGGGGGACAGATACGCAGTATTTT	CAGDRGTDTQYF
.	TRBV5-1	TRBJ1-2	.	TGCGCCAGCAGCTTGGCAGGGGAAAACTATGGCTACACCTTC	CASSLAGENYGYTF
.	TRBV5-1	TRBJ2-2	.	TGCGCCAGCAGCTTGGCCCTGACTAGTACCGGGGAGCTGTTTTTT	CASSLALTSTGELFF
.	TRBV27	TRBJ2-5	.	TGTGCCAGCAGTTTCCGGGGTTCGGAGACCCAGTACTTC	CASSFRGSETQYF
few	TRBV28	TRBJ2-7	TRBD2	TGTGCCAGCAGTTTCCTTGATATAGCGGGGACCTACGAGCAGTACTTC	CASSFLDIAGTYEQYF
.	TRBV30	TRBJ1-1	TRBD1	TGTGCCTGGGGGACAGGTGGGAACACTGAAGCTTTCTTT	CAWGTGGNTEAFF
few	TRBV15	TRBJ1-2	TRBD1	TGTGCCACCAGCAGAGAAGCCAACAGGGGCTATGGCTACACCTTC	CATSREANRGYGYTF
.	TRBV15	TRBJ2-3	.	TGTGCCACCAGCAGAGATATGCGAAATACGCAGTATTTT	CATSRDMRNTQYF
few	TRBV7-3	TRBJ2-1	.	TGTGCCAGCAGCTTATTGGGTAGCGGCTACAATGAGCAGTTCTTC	CASSLLGSGYNEQFF
few	TRBV5-4	TRBJ1-2	.	TGTGCCAGCAGCTTGGACATCTATGGCTACACCTTC	CASSLDIYGYTF
once	TRBV5-1	TRBJ2-4	.	TGCGCCAGCAGCGAGGGAGCCAAAAACATTCAGTACTTC	CASSEGAKNIQYF
few	TRBV29-1	TRBJ2-7	.	TGCAGCGTTGGTACAGGGCTAACCTACGAGCAGTACTTC	CSVGTGLTYEQYF
few	TRBV28	TRBJ2-5	.	TGTGCCAGCAGTTTAGTCCAGAGGGAGACCCAGTACTTC	CASSLVQRETQYF
few	TRBV7-3	TRBJ2-1	TRBD1	TGTGCCAGCAGCCCCCGGACAGGGTCCAACAATGAGCAGTTCTTC	CASSPRTGSNNEQFF
few	TRBV18	TRBJ2-5	.	TGTGCCAGCTCACCACAAGCCCAAGAGACCCAGTACTTC	CASSPQAQETQYF
.	TRBV7-2	TRBJ2-7	.	TGTGCCAGCAGCCCGTCTTGGACAGTCGTCTCCTACGAGCAGTACTTC	CASSPSWTVVSYEQYF
.	TRBV10-3	TRBJ2-1	.	TGTGCCACCGAGACTAGTACCGATGAGCAGTTCTTC	CATETSTDEQFF
few	TRBV2	TRBJ2-1	TRBD2	TGTGCCAGCCCGGGGACTAGCGGAATTGAGCAGTTCTTC	CASPGTSGIEQFF
.	TRBV5-4	TRBJ2-1	.	TGTGCCAGCAGCTTTGCGGGGAGCAATGAGCAGTTCTTC	CASSFAGSNEQFF
few	TRBV7-2	TRBJ1-2	.	TGTGCCAGCAGCGGCAGGGGATACAACTATGGCTACACCTTC	CASSGRGYNYGYTF
.	TRBV27	TRBJ2-5	.	TGTGCCAGCAGTTTATCGGCCCAAGAGACCCAGTACTTC	CASSLSAQETQYF
.	TRBV11-2	TRBJ2-3	.	TGTGCCAGCAGCTTAGATGTCAACACAGATACGCAGTATTTT	CASSLDVNTDTQYF
.	TRBV28	TRBJ2-2	TRBD2	TGTGCCAGCAACAGAGCGGGAGGAATAACCGGGGAGCTGTTTTTT	CASNRAGGITGELFF